This T cell receptor beta chain was sequenced during a study of blood T cell repertoires in COVID-19. Germline CDR1 MNHNS, CDR2 SASEGT. V was shortened by 2 bases and J by 8 bases, with 18 bases between the two germline ends. The CDR3 runs 16 residues. Sequenced by immunoSEQ multiplex PCR; TCRdb stores in-frame clones only, minus some. Of approximately 200,000 clones in the sample, 75% to 90% were seen once. Sequencing used PBMCs or T cells enriched from blood (not recorded which). The clonotype originates from a man aged 35 to 55 who had recovered from COVID-19. V gene TRBV6-1 combines with J gene TRBJ1-4; D perhaps matches TRBD1 (6 bases). The CDR3 DNA follows: TGTGCCAGCAGTGAATCTGCGGCTCCGGGGGGCGAAAAACTGTTTTTT. Amino acid sequence: CASSESAAPGGEKLFF.